These 4 T cell receptor beta chains came from one sample sequenced in a study of T cells after yellow fever vaccination (dated by TCRdb to the late 2010s). The sample's treatment or condition, from its label and the paper: live attenuated yellow fever vaccine strain. Receptor amplification or capture employed 5' RACE. Instrument used: Illumina NovaSeq 6000. TCRdb cleaned the public reads at Q25 with fastp, built clones with MiXCR and kept in-frame beta chains. Entries that share a CDR3 protein sequence are merged under the most common genes and DNA. Across this sample there are 250,000 or so distinct CDR3 sequences, with about 3.7% seen only once. Roughly a fifth of the sample goes to the ten largest clones. The sequencing here drew on PBMCs, taken 15 days after the yellow fever booster vaccination. The source of these receptors is a man between 18 and 29 years old who received the YFV17D yellow fever vaccine.

This clonotype was seen ten or more times. The V and J genes are TRBV12-3 or TRBV12-4 and TRBJ2-3, with a weak D call TRBD2 (5 bases). The CDR3 spans 15 residues. Deletions cut 2 bases from V and 2 bases from J, with 11 bases between. CDR3 coding DNA: TGTGCCAGCAGTTTATTCGGACTTACCACAGATACGCAGTATTTT. This translates into CASSLFGLTTDTQYF.

This clonotype was seen repeatedly, ten times or more. The chain employs TRBV7-6 and TRBJ1-1; D unclear. CDR1 SGHVS and CDR2 FNYEAQ come from the germline V gene. Trimming took off 5 bases at V and 8 bases at J, with 12 bases between the two ends. This CDR3 spans 12 amino acids. In DNA, the CDR3 is TGTGCCAGCAGCGAATCCGGATCGGAAGCTTTCTTT. Translated, it gives CASSESGSEAFF.

This clonotype was counted ten times or more. This chain uses TRBV12-3 or TRBV12-4 with TRBJ2-1; TRBD1 is a possible D gene (6 bases). V gave up 7 bases and J gave up 10 bases, with 11 bases separating them. The CDR3 extends over 11 amino acids. CDR3 in DNA: TGTGCCAGCACAGGGGAGAACGAGCAGTTCTTC. It encodes CASTGENEQFF.

This clonotype showed up many times. The CDR3 here is CASSLLVGKETQYF. CDR3 coding DNA: TGTGCCAGCAGTTTACTAGTGGGTAAAGAGACCCAGTACTTC. The chain couples TRBV12-3 or TRBV12-4 to TRBJ2-5; D gene unclear. This CDR3 is 14 amino acids long. V lost 2 bases to trimming and J lost 3 bases, with 10 bases between them.